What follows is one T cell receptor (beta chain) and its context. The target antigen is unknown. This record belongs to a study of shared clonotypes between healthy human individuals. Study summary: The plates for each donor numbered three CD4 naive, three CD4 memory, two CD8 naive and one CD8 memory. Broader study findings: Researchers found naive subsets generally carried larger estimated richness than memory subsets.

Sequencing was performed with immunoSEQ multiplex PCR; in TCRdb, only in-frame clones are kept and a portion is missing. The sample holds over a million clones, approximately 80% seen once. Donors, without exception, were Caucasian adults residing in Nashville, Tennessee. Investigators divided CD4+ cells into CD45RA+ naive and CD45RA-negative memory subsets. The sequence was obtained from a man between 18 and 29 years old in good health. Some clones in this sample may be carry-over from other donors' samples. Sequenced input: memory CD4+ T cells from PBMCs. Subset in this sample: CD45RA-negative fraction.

The chain's CDR3 is CASSLQGAGNQPQHF. In DNA, the CDR3 is TGTGCCAGCAGTCTACAGGGGGCGGGCAATCAGCCCCAGCATTTT. V is TRBV6-6 and J is TRBJ1-5; 9 nucleotides match TRBD1. This CDR3 contains 15 residues. Trimming removed 5 bases from V and 2 bases from J; junction bases left unmatched: 4. Germline V gene sequence: CDR1 MNHNY, CDR2 SVGAGI (reference sequence).